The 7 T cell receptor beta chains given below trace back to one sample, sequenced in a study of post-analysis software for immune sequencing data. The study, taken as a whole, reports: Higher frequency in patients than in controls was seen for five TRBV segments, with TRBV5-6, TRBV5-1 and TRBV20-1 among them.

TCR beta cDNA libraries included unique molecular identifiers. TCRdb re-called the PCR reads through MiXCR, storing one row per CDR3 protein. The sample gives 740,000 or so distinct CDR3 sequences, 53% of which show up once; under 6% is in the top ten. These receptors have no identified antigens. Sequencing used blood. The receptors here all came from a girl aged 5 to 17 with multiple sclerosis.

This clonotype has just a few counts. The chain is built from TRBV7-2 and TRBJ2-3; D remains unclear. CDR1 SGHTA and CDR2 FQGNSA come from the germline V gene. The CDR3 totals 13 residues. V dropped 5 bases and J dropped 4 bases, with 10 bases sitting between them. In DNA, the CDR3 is TGTGCCAGCAGCCCCCGTGTGTCAGATACGCAGTATTTT. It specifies CASSPRVSDTQYF.

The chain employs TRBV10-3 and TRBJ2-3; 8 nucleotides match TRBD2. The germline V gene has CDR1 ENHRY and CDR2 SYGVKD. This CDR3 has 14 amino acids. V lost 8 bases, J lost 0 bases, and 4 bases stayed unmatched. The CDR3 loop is CAIRASGSTDTQYF. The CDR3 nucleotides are TGTGCCATCCGTGCTAGCGGGAGCACAGATACGCAGTATTTT.

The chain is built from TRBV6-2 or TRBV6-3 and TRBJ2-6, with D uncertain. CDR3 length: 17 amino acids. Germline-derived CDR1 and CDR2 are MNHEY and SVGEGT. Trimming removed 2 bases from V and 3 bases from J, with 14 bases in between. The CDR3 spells CASSYPNLRFGANVLTF. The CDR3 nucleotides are TGTGCCAGCAGTTACCCCAACCTGAGGTTTGGGGCCAACGTCCTGACTTTC.

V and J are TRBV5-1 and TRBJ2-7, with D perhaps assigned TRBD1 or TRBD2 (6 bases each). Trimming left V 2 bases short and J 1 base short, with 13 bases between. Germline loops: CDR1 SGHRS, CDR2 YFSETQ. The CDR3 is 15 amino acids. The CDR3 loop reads CASSLGGPDSYEQYF. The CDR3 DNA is TGCGCCAGCAGCTTAGGGGGGCCGGATTCCTACGAGCAGTACTTC.

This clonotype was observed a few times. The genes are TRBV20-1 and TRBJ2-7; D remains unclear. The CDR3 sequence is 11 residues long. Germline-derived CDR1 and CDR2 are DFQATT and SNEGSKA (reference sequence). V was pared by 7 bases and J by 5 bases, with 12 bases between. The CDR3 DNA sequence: TGCAGTGGTCTACAATCCCACGAGCAGTACTTC. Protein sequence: CSGLQSHEQYF.

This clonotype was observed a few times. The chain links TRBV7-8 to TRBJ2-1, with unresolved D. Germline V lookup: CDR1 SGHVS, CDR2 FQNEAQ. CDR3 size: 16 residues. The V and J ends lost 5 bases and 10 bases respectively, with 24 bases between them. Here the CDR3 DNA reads TGTGCCAGCAGCCCCCTCTGGGCAAAACCGCCCCACGAGCAGTTCTTC. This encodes CASSPLWAKPPHEQFF.

Here the CDR3 DNA reads TGTGCCAGCAGAGAGCGGGGGGCCTACGGCGGTGAGCAGTTCTTC. It codes for CASRERGAYGGEQFF. The rearrangement links TRBV12-3 or TRBV12-4 to TRBJ2-1, with 9 bases fitting TRBD2. The trim removed 6 bases at V and 9 bases at J, leaving 12 bases unmatched. This CDR3 has 15 amino acids.